The 6 T cell receptor beta chains below were found in one sample sequenced in a study of T-cell reconstitution after alpha-beta-depleted transplantation in children. Unique molecular identifiers were used in preparing the TCRbeta library. In TCRdb, the PCR reads were re-called with MiXCR into one record per CDR3 protein. Among 400,000 to 550,000 distinct CDR3 sequences listed, roughly 10% were seen once. The sequencing used PBMCs, collected before TCRalphabeta/CD19-depleted stem cell transplant. The source is a child under 10 years old with inherited bone marrow failure, due to receive a stem cell transplant.

This clonotype was seen ten or more times. The rearrangement uses TRBV20-1 and TRBJ2-1; D might be TRBD2 (6 bases). Germline CDR1 DFQATT, CDR2 SNEGSKA (reference sequence). This CDR3 has 14 amino acids. V shed 1 base and J shed 8 bases, with 15 bases lying between them. CDR3 sequence reads: CSARAGVPRDEQFF. The CDR3 DNA reads TGCAGTGCTAGAGCGGGAGTTCCAAGGGATGAGCAGTTCTTC.

There are a few counts of this clonotype. The chain recombines TRBV29-1 with TRBJ2-7; 11 bases agree with TRBD1. Germline V lookup: CDR1 SQVTM, CDR2 ANQGSEA. The CDR3 length is 14 residues. J was trimmed by 4 bases and V by 3 bases; bases with no gene match: 5. The CDR3 sequence is CSVEGTGGFYEQYF. The CDR3 coding sequence is TGCAGCGTTGAGGGGACAGGGGGATTTTACGAGCAGTACTTC.

Of note for this clonotype: A clone one base away is much larger, so this may be a read error. The chain recombines TRBV29-1 with TRBJ2-2; TRBD2 agrees at 8 bases. The CDR3 loop spans 14 amino acids. In germline, CDR1 is SQVTM, CDR2 ANQGSEA. V lost 3 bases, J lost 6 bases, and 6 bases stayed unmatched. CDR3 sequence reads: CSVDGGGQSGELFF. The CDR3 DNA follows: TGCAGCGTTGACGGGGGGGGCCAATCCGGGGAGCTGTTTTTT.

This clonotype was seen many times. The gene calls are TRBV12-3 or TRBV12-4 and TRBJ1-6; 8 nucleotides agree with TRBD1. V trimming: 6 bases; J trimming: 4 bases; junction bases outside the gene matches: 11. This CDR3 region has 17 residues. Here the CDR3 reads CASRYGTGGSYNSPLHF. The CDR3 DNA is TGTGCCAGCAGATACGGGACAGGTGGGAGTTATAATTCACCCCTCCACTTT.

This clonotype was counted only a few times. The rearrangement links TRBV20-1 to TRBJ2-3; 7 bases map to TRBD2. CDR3 size: 14 residues. J lost 1 base, V lost 1 base, and 2 bases had no gene match. Germline lookup yields CDR1 DFQATT and CDR2 SNEGSKA (reference sequence). The CDR3 nucleotides read TGCAGTGCTAGAGGGGCGGGGGGCACAGATACGCAGTATTTT. Translating gives CSARGAGGTDTQYF.

In this sample, this clonotype turned up a few times. This chain connects TRBV5-1 to TRBJ1-1; 7 nucleotides agree with TRBD1. The V gene's germline CDR1 is SGHRS and CDR2 YFSETQ. This CDR3 is built from 13 residues. Trimming at V came to 4 bases and at J to 6 bases, leaving 6 bases not matched to a gene. In DNA, the CDR3 is TGCGCCAGCAGCGCCACAGGGGAGGCTGAAGCTTTCTTT. Translating it yields CASSATGEAEAFF.